One and the same sample provided the 3 T cell receptor beta chains below, sequenced in a study of T cells in Graves' hyperthyroidism and ophthalmopathy. RNA transcripts gave rise to amplified TCR beta CDR3 regions. The HTBI primer set drove a first-round RT-PCR of the TCR CDR3. TCRdb called the multiplex PCR reads again in MiXCR, with one record for every CDR3 protein. In the table there are some 360,000 distinct CDR3 sequences, approximately 15% of which are singletons. The material sequenced was blood. These receptors all stem from a woman in her sixties with Graves' hyperthyroidism.

This clonotype showed up many times. The chain is built from TRBV7-9 and TRBJ2-3; tentative D call: TRBD2 (5 bases). The germline gives CDR1 SEHNR, CDR2 FQNEAQ (reference sequence). Trimming left V 3 bases short and J 0 bases short, with 10 bases between. The CDR3 consists of 15 residues. CDR3 sequence reads: CASSFRAASTDTQYF. For the CDR3, the DNA is TGTGCCAGCAGCTTCAGAGCGGCTAGCACAGATACGCAGTATTTT.

This clonotype appeared many times. The genes are TRBV11-2 and TRBJ2-1, with D possibly being TRBD1 or TRBD2 (5 bases each). Trimming took off 5 bases at V and 7 bases at J, with 12 bases between the two ends. CDR1 and CDR2 (germline): SGHAT, FQNNGV. The CDR3 extends over 13 amino acids. This chain's CDR3 is CASSLGESNEQFF. As DNA, the CDR3 is TGTGCCAGCAGCCTGGGGGAGTCGAATGAGCAGTTCTTC.

This clonotype has a count of ten or more. The J gene is TRBJ2-1, the V gene TRBV11-2; D is ambiguous. V dropped 1 base and J dropped 4 bases, with 14 bases sitting between them. The CDR3 length is 16 residues. The V gene's germline CDR1 is SGHAT and CDR2 FQNNGV. This chain's CDR3 is CASSLVSAYSYNEQFF. Written as DNA, the CDR3 is TGTGCCAGCAGCTTAGTAAGCGCATACTCTTACAATGAGCAGTTCTTC.